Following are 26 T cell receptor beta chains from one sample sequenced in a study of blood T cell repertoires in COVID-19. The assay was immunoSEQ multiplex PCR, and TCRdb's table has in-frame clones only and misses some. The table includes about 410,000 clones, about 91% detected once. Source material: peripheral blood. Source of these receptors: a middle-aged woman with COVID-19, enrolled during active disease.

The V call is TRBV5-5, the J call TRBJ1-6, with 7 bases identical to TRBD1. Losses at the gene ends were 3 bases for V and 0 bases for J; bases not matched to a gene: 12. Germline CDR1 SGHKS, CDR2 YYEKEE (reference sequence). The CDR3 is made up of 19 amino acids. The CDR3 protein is CASSSTTTGSYSYNSPLHF. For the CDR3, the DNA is TGTGCCAGCAGCTCCACTACGACAGGGTCTTACTCCTATAATTCACCCCTCCACTTT. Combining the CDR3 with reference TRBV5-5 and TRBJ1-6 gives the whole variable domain DAGVTQSPTHLIKTRGQQVTLRCSPISGHKSVSWYQQVLGQGPQFIFQYYEKEERGRGNFPDRFSARQFPNYSSELNVNALLLGDSALYLCASSSTTTGSYSYNSPLHFGNGTRLTVT.

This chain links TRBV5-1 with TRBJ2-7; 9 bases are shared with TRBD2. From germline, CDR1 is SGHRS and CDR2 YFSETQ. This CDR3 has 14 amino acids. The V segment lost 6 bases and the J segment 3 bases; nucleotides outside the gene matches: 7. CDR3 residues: CASTASGVGYEQYF. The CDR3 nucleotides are TGCGCCAGCACGGCTAGCGGGGTGGGCTACGAGCAGTACTTC.

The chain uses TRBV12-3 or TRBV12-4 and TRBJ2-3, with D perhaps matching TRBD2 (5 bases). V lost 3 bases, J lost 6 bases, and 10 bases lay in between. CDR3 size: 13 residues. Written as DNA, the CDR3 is TGTGCCAGCAGTTTTCTGGGAGCGGATACGCAGTATTTT. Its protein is CASSFLGADTQYF.

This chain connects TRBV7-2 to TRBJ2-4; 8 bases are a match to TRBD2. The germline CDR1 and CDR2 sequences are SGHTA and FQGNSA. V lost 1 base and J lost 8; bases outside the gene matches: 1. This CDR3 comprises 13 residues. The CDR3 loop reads CASSLVRGDIQYF. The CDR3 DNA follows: TGTGCCAGCAGCTTAGTGCGGGGGGACATTCAGTACTTC.

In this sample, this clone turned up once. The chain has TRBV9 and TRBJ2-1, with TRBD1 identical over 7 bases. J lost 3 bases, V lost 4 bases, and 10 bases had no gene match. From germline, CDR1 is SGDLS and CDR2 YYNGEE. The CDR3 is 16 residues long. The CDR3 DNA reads TGTGCCAGCAGCTTTACCGGGACAGTGGACTACAATGAGCAGTTCTTC. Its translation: CASSFTGTVDYNEQFF.

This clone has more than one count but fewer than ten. Here the CDR3 reads CASSLAGAETQYF. CDR3 DNA sequence: TGTGCCAGCAGCTTAGCGGGGGCAGAGACCCAGTACTTC. The genes are TRBV7-9 and TRBJ2-5; D is possibly TRBD1 (6 bases). The V and J ends lost 0 bases and 4 bases respectively, with 6 bases between them. There are 13 residues in the CDR3. In germline, CDR1 is SEHNR, CDR2 FQNEAQ (reference sequence).

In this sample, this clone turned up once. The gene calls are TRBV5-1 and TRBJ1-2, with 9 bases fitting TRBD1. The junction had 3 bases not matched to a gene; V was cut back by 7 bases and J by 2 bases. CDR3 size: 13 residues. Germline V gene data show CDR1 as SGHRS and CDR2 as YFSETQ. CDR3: CASGQGINYGYTF. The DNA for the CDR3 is TGCGCCAGCGGACAGGGGATCAACTATGGCTACACCTTC.

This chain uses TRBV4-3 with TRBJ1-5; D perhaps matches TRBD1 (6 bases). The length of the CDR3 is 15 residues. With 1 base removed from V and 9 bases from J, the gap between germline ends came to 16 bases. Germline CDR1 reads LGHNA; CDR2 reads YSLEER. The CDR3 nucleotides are TGCGCCAGCAGCCAAGTTTTGGGGGCGGTAGGGCCCCAGCATTTT. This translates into CASSQVLGAVGPQHF.

The CDR3 DNA sequence: TGTGCCAGCAGCTTTACAGGGGGCAGAGGAAACACCATATATTTT. Protein sequence: CASSFTGGRGNTIYF. The rearrangement joins TRBV7-2 to TRBJ1-3; 9 bases align to TRBD1. This CDR3 region has 15 residues. CDR1 SGHTA and CDR2 FQGNSA come from the germline V gene. Losses at the gene ends were 3 bases for V and 4 bases for J; bases not matched to a gene: 4.

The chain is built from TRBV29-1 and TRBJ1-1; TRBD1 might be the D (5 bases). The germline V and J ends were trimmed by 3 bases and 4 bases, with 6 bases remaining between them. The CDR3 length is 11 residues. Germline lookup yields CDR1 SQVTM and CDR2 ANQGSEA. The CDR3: CSVDRATEAFF. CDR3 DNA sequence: TGCAGCGTTGACAGGGCCACTGAAGCTTTCTTT. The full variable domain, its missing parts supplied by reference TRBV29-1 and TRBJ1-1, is SAVISQKPSRDICQRGTSLTIQCQVDSQVTMMFWYRQQPGQSLTLIATANQGSEATYESGFVIDKFPISRPNLTFSTLTVSNMSPEDSSIYLCSVDRATEAFFGQGTRLTVV.

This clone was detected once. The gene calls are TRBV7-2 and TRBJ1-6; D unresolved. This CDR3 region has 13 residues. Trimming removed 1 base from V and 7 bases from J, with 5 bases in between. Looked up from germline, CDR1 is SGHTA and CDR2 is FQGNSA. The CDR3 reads CASSLGLNSPLHF. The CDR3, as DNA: TGTGCCAGCAGCTTAGGGCTCAATTCACCCCTCCACTTT. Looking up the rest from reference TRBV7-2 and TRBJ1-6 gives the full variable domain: GAGVSQSPSNKVTEKGKDVELRCDPISGHTALYWYRQSLGQGLEFLIYFQGNSAPDKSGLPSDRFSAERTGGSVSTLTIQRTQQEDSAVYLCASSLGLNSPLHFGNGTRLTVT.

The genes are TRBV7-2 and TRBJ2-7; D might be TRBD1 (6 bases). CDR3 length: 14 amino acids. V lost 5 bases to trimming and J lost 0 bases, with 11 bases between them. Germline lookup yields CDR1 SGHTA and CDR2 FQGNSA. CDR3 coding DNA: TGTGCCAGCAGCGCCCAGGGGAGCTCCTACGAGCAGTACTTC. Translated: CASSAQGSSYEQYF.

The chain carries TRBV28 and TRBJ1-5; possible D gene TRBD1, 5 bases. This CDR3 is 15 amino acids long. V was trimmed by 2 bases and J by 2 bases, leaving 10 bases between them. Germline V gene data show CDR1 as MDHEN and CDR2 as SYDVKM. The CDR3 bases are TGTGCCAGCAGTTTAATGGGCAGGGGCAATCAGCCCCAGCATTTT. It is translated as CASSLMGRGNQPQHF. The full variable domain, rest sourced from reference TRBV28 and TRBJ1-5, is DVKVTQSSRYLVKRTGEKVFLECVQDMDHENMFWYRQDPGLGLRLIYFSYDVKMKEKGDIPEGYSVSREKKERFSLILESASTNQTSMYLCASSLMGRGNQPQHFGDGTRLSIL.

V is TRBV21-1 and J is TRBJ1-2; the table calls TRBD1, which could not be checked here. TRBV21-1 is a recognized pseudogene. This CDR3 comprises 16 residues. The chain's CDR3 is CASSPRGTTDTYGYTF. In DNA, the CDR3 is TGTGCCAGCAGCCCAAGGGGGACCACGGACACCTATGGCTACACCTTC.

The CDR3 loop reads CASRTRENTEAFF. The CDR3 DNA reads TGTGCCAGCAGGACGAGGGAGAACACTGAAGCTTTCTTT. The rearrangement uses TRBV7-2 and TRBJ1-1; D is ambiguous. This CDR3 contains 13 residues. The germline V gene encodes CDR1 SGHTA and CDR2 FQGNSA. V was cut by 6 bases and J by 1 base, with 9 bases left in between.

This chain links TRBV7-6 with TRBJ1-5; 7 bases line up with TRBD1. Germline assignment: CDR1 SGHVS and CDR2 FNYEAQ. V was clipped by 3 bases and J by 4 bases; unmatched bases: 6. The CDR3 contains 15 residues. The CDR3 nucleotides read TGTGCCAGCAGCTTGGCCACAGGGGCGAATCAGCCCCAGCATTTT. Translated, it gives CASSLATGANQPQHF.

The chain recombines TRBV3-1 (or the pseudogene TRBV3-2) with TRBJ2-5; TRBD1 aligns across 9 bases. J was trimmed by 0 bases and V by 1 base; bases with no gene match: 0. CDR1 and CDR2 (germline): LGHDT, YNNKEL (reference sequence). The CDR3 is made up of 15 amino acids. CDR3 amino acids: CASSQGDRDQETQYF. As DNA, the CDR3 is TGTGCCAGCAGCCAAGGGGACAGGGACCAAGAGACCCAGTACTTC.

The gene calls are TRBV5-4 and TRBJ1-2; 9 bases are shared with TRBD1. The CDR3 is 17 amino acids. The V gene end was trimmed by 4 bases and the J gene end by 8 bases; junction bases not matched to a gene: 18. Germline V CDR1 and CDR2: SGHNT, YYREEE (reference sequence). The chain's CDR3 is CASSPEGMTGGRPGYTF. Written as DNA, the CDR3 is TGTGCCAGCAGCCCGGAAGGAATGACAGGGGGGAGGCCAGGCTACACCTTC.

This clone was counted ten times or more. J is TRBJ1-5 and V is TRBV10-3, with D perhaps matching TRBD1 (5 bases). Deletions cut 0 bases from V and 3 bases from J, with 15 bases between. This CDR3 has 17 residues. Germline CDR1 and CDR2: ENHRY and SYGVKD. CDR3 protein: CAISESPYRHPNQPQHF. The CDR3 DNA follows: TGTGCCATCAGTGAGTCACCGTACAGGCACCCCAATCAGCCCCAGCATTTT.

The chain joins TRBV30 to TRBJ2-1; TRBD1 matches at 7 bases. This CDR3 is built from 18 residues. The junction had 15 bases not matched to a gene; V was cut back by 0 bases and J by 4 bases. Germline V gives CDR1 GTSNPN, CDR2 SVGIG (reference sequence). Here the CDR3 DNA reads TGTGCCTGGAGTGTACCCGGACAGGTGGTAAAGCTTTACAATGAGCAGTTCTTC. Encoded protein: CAWSVPGQVVKLYNEQFF. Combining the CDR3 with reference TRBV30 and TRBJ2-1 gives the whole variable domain SQTIHQWPATLVQPVGSPLSLECTVEGTSNPNLYWYRQAAGRGLQLLFYSVGIGQISSEVPQNLSASRPQDRQFILSSKKLLLSDSGFYLCAWSVPGQVVKLYNEQFFGPGTRLTVL.

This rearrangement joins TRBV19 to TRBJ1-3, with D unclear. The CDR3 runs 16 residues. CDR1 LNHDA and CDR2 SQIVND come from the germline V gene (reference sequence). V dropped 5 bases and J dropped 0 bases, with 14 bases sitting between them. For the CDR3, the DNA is TGTGCCAGTAGTCCCCGCAGAATCGACTCTGGAAACACCATATATTTT. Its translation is CASSPRRIDSGNTIYF.

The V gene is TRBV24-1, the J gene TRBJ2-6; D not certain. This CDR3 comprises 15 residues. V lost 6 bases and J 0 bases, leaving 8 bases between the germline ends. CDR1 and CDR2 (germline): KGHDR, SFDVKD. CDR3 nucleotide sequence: TGTGCCACCAGTCAGGCCGGCTCTGGGGCCAACGTCCTGACTTTC. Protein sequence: CATSQAGSGANVLTF.

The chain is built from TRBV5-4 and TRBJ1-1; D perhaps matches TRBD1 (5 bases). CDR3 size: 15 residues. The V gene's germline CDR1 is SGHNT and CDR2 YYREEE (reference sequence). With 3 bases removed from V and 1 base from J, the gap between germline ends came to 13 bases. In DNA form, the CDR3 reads TGTGCCAGCAGCTCTCCGACAGAGCCGAACACTGAAGCTTTCTTT. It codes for CASSSPTEPNTEAFF.

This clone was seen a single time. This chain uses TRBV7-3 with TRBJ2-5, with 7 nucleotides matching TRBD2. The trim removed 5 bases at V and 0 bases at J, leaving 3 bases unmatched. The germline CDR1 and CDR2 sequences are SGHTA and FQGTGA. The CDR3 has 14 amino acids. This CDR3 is CASSLAAYQETQYF. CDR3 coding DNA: TGTGCCAGCAGCCTAGCGGCGTACCAAGAGACCCAGTACTTC.

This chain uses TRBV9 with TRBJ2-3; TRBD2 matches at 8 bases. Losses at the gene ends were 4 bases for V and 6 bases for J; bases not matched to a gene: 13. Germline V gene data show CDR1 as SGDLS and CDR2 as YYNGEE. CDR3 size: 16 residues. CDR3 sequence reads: CASSPRLAPPDDTQYF. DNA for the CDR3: TGTGCCAGCAGCCCCCGACTAGCGCCCCCGGACGATACGCAGTATTTT.

The CDR3 region is CASIIGRYEAYEQYF. In DNA form, the CDR3 reads TGTGCCAGCATCATTGGGAGGTACGAAGCCTACGAGCAGTACTTC. The chain combines TRBV2 with TRBJ2-7; a possible D gene is TRBD2 (6 bases). The V end was cut by 7 bases, the J end by 2 bases, with 18 bases between. CDR3 size: 15 residues. Germline CDR1 is SNHLY and CDR2 is FYNNEI.